This record looks at one T cell receptor (beta chain) sequence and its context. The antigen it recognizes is unknown. Base qualities are not recorded, but no much larger clone differs from it by a single base. Healthy HIV-negative adults with no recently reported acute infections or vaccinations were included as donors. Every donor was a Caucasian adult residing in Nashville, Tennessee, USA. For unsorted samples, 90 million or so PBMCs were counted and genomic DNA was extracted with the QIAamp DNA Blood Mini kit. After blood collection by leukapheresis, PBMCs were isolated using Ficoll-Histopaque density gradient centrifugation and then cryopreserved in the vapor phase of liquid nitrogen. Taken from the germline V gene (reference sequence), the CDR1 and CDR2 loops are MNHEY and SMNVEV. Inclusive of the bounding cysteine and phenylalanine, the CDR3 is 14 residues long. Only the CDR3 region is kept as DNA, spanning 42 bases read in frame from base 1. The germline ends are 18 bases apart after V is trimmed by 6 bases and J by 12 bases.

Using the deep immunoSEQ assay, TCR CDR3 regions were amplified from genomic DNA by multiplex PCR. For each cell subset, the extracted genomic DNA was distributed evenly across all wells of several immunoSEQ 96-well plates, and each plate served as one replicate. Each replicate PCR for unsorted PBMC received 300 to 350 ng genomic DNA, equal to about 30,000 T cell genomes. Ten immunoSEQ deep assay plates were used to sequence the unsorted PBMC genomic DNA. Purified libraries were measured with a Qubit 3.0 fluorometer, size-checked on a Bioanalyzer 2100, and measured again with the KAPA Library Quantification kit. A separate single-read 150-cycle Illumina NextSeq 550 flow cell was used to sequence each immunoSEQ 96-well plate. The source study handled its data this way. Because the immunoSEQ output held only junctional sequences and lacked quality scores, the filtering could not match the filtering applied to full-length reads. Sequences were annotated with PyIR, a Python wrapper for IgBLAST v1.9, and V/J genes and CDR3 were assigned using IMGT germline references. Any read was removed if the V/J assignment was weak (E-value above 1e-6), the CDR3 was missing, or the read contained stop codons, out-of-frame junctions, or ambiguous translated residues. A V3J clonotype was defined by an identical inferred V gene, J gene, and CDR3 amino acid sequence. To compute the percentage overlap between repertoires, the number of shared unique clonotypes was divided by the size of the smaller repertoire. Richness of each repertoire was evaluated using RTK rarefaction, the Chao1 estimator, and Recon v2.1 estimates of unobserved clonotypes. The table comes from immuneACCESS by way of TCRdb, which keeps in-frame sequences with V and J called. Part of the clones is missing from these tables; in studies checked, under half for an unresolved V gene and the rest for unknown reasons. V, J and clone size are those of that table, while D and trimming were read from the DNA. Recorded for this sample are about 460,000 clones; 60% to 80% of them occurred a single time. The top ten clonotypes cover approximately 12% of the sample.

The sample originates from a study of shared clonotypes between healthy human individuals (dated by TCRdb to between 2020 and 2021). With regard to the full study: The cohort comprised a couple of women and a few men aged 18 to 49 years. To estimate repertoire size and how much clonotypes are shared between individuals, the study performed deep sequencing of blood TCR repertoires from about five healthy adults. Libraries were prepared and TCR repertoires were sequenced by different laboratories using diverse techniques, in order to increase sequencing depth and limit assay-specific biases. Leukapheresis yielded between about 0.9 and 9 billion PBMCs per donor. The study at large found these results: Based on pairwise subsampling, the degree of clonotype sharing among donors was expected to be affected by sequencing depth. Because the study included only a small number of donors, the genetic and exposure-history diversity represented was limited. Sampling was limited to blood, and TCR repertoires in tissue likely differ from TCR repertoires in blood.

The rearranged segments are TRBV27 and TRBJ1-6; a weak D assignment points to TRBD1 (5 bases agree). This receptor was obtained from a middle-aged woman in good health. Some clones in this sample may be carry-over from other donors' samples. The specimen sequenced was PBMCs. The CDR3 loop reads CASSLKLEGRPLHF. The nucleotide sequence is TGTGCCAGCAGCCTAAAGTTGGAGGGGAGACCCCTCCACTTT.